These T cell receptor beta chains were read from a single sample in a study of blood T cell repertoires in COVID-19. Sequencing used immunoSEQ multiplex PCR; TCRdb keeps in-frame clones, though not all of them. The sample has 75,000 to 100,000 clones, roughly 86% seen once. Material for sequencing was peripheral blood. The receptors were sampled from a man over 45 with active or convalescent COVID-19. Each CDR3 is given with its conserved first and last residue. The order of the fields is CDR3 protein, CDR3 DNA, V gene, D gene, clone size, J gene. A D gene is named only where the DNA matches it firmly. For some rows the clone size is stated as once, few or many, or as a class when expanded; others skip it.

CDR3 protein: CASSWDRKHNEQFF
CDR3 DNA: TGTGCCAGCAGCTGGGACAGGAAACACAATGAGCAGTTCTTC
V gene: TRBV7-2
D gene: TRBD1
clone size: .
J gene: TRBJ2-1

CDR3 protein: CASSVSSGGETQYF
CDR3 DNA: TGTGCCAGCAGCGTATCGTCAGGGGGAGAGACCCAGTACTTC
V gene: TRBV9
D gene: TRBD1
clone size: .
J gene: TRBJ2-5

CDR3 protein: CASSKTSGSTDTQYF
CDR3 DNA: TGCGCCAGCAGTAAGACTAGCGGCTCCACAGATACGCAGTATTTT
V gene: TRBV10-1
D gene: TRBD2
clone size: .
J gene: TRBJ2-3

CDR3 protein: CASSQVGGQVEKLFF
CDR3 DNA: TGTGCCAGCAGCCAAGTCGGGGGGCAGGTGGAAAAACTGTTTTTT
V gene: TRBV3-1/TRBV3-2
D gene: .
clone size: .
J gene: TRBJ1-4

CDR3 protein: CASPPRGNNYGYTF
CDR3 DNA: TGTGCCAGCCCTCCCAGGGGGAACAACTATGGCTACACCTTC
V gene: TRBV3-1/TRBV3-2
D gene: TRBD1
clone size: .
J gene: TRBJ1-2

CDR3 protein: CASSLRQSQETQYF
CDR3 DNA: TGTGCCAGCAGCCTACGACAGAGCCAAGAGACCCAGTACTTC
V gene: TRBV7-9
D gene: .
clone size: .
J gene: TRBJ2-5

CDR3 protein: CAKRTEGNTIYF
CDR3 DNA: TGTGCCAAACGGACAGAGGGAAACACCATATATTTT
V gene: TRBV2
D gene: .
clone size: .
J gene: TRBJ1-3

CDR3 protein: CAISGGLGLSNYGYTF
CDR3 DNA: TGTGCCATCAGTGGGGGGCTCGGTCTATCTAACTATGGCTACACCTTC
V gene: TRBV10-3
D gene: .
clone size: once
J gene: TRBJ1-2

CDR3 protein: CASSLPQGADGYTF
CDR3 DNA: TGCGCCAGCAGCTTGCCGCAGGGGGCAGATGGCTACACCTTC
V gene: TRBV5-1
D gene: TRBD1
clone size: .
J gene: TRBJ1-2

CDR3 protein: CASSYMDRGQRTGELFF
CDR3 DNA: TGTGCCAGCAGTTACATGGACAGGGGGCAACGCACCGGGGAGCTGTTTTTT
V gene: TRBV6-2/TRBV6-3
D gene: TRBD1
clone size: .
J gene: TRBJ2-2

CDR3 protein: CASSTPRTGPNTEAFF
CDR3 DNA: TGTGCCAGTAGTACCCCCCGGACAGGGCCGAACACTGAAGCTTTCTTT
V gene: TRBV19
D gene: TRBD1
clone size: .
J gene: TRBJ1-1

CDR3 protein: CASSPLQGGTGELFF
CDR3 DNA: TGTGCCAGCAGCCCCCTCCAGGGAGGCACCGGGGAGCTGTTTTTT
V gene: TRBV7-7
D gene: .
clone size: .
J gene: TRBJ2-2

CDR3 protein: CATSEGDRVLDTQYF
CDR3 DNA: TGTGCCACCAGTGAGGGGGACAGGGTTTTAGATACGCAGTATTTT
V gene: TRBV24-1
D gene: TRBD1
clone size: .
J gene: TRBJ2-3

CDR3 protein: CASREELQETQYF
CDR3 DNA: TGTGCCAGCAGGGAGGAGCTCCAAGAGACCCAGTACTTC
V gene: TRBV7-8
D gene: .
clone size: .
J gene: TRBJ2-5

CDR3 protein: CASSPVKGDTGELFF
CDR3 DNA: TGTGCCAGCAGCCCAGTCAAAGGGGACACCGGGGAGCTGTTTTTT
V gene: TRBV7-9
D gene: .
clone size: .
J gene: TRBJ2-2

CDR3 protein: CASSPNEPGMGEQFF
CDR3 DNA: TGTGCCAGCTCCCCAAACGAGCCGGGTATGGGTGAGCAGTTCTTC
V gene: TRBV18
D gene: .
clone size: .
J gene: TRBJ2-1

CDR3 protein: CASSGPSSSGANVLTF
CDR3 DNA: TGTGCCAGCAGTGGGCCTAGCTCCTCTGGGGCCAACGTCCTGACTTTC
V gene: TRBV2
D gene: .
clone size: .
J gene: TRBJ2-6

CDR3 protein: CASSLRLAGGRSYNEQFF
CDR3 DNA: TGTGCCAGCAGCTTAAGACTAGCGGGGGGTCGCTCCTACAATGAGCAGTTCTTC
V gene: TRBV5-4
D gene: TRBD2
clone size: .
J gene: TRBJ2-1

CDR3 protein: CASSLQMETQYF
CDR3 DNA: TGCGCCAGCAGCCTCCAGATGGAGACCCAGTACTTC
V gene: TRBV5-1
D gene: .
clone size: .
J gene: TRBJ2-5

CDR3 protein: CASSDNRDTGELFF
CDR3 DNA: TGCGCCAGCAGCGATAACCGGGACACCGGGGAGCTGTTTTTT
V gene: TRBV5-1
D gene: .
clone size: .
J gene: TRBJ2-2

CDR3 protein: CASSPTGQIQPQHF
CDR3 DNA: TGTGCCAGCAGTCCCACAGGGCAAATTCAGCCCCAGCATTTT
V gene: TRBV28
D gene: .
clone size: .
J gene: TRBJ1-5

CDR3 protein: CASRDRGYSYEQYF
CDR3 DNA: TGTGCCAGTAGAGACAGGGGGTACTCCTACGAGCAGTACTTC
V gene: TRBV19
D gene: TRBD1
clone size: .
J gene: TRBJ2-7

CDR3 protein: CASAQGDTQNYGYTF
CDR3 DNA: TGTGCCAGTGCGCAGGGGGACACCCAAAACTATGGCTACACCTTC
V gene: TRBV19
D gene: TRBD1
clone size: .
J gene: TRBJ1-2

CDR3 protein: CATSEGQHVTGELFF
CDR3 DNA: TGTGCCACCAGTGAGGGACAACACGTCACCGGGGAGCTGTTTTTT
V gene: TRBV24-1
D gene: .
clone size: .
J gene: TRBJ2-2

CDR3 protein: CASSQIRQGKETQYF
CDR3 DNA: TGTGCCAGCAGCCAGATTCGACAGGGAAAAGAGACCCAGTACTTC
V gene: TRBV4-2
D gene: TRBD1
clone size: .
J gene: TRBJ2-5

CDR3 protein: CASSLGMNTEAFF
CDR3 DNA: TGTGCCAGCAGTTTAGGTATGAACACTGAAGCTTTCTTT
V gene: TRBV12-3/TRBV12-4
D gene: .
clone size: .
J gene: TRBJ1-1

CDR3 protein: CASSLGTGSEKLFF
CDR3 DNA: TGTGCCAGCAGCCTAGGGACAGGGAGCGAAAAACTGTTTTTT
V gene: TRBV27
D gene: TRBD1
clone size: once
J gene: TRBJ1-4

CDR3 protein: CASSPSLAVADTQYF
CDR3 DNA: TGTGCCAGCAGCCCCTCCCTAGCTGTGGCAGATACGCAGTATTTT
V gene: TRBV11-2
D gene: .
clone size: .
J gene: TRBJ2-3

CDR3 protein: CASSPLTGGVEETQYF
CDR3 DNA: TGTGCCAGCAGCCCCTTGACAGGGGGCGTCGAAGAGACCCAGTACTTC
V gene: TRBV14
D gene: TRBD1
clone size: .
J gene: TRBJ2-5

CDR3 protein: CASSQDSNEKLFF
CDR3 DNA: TGTGCCAGCAGCCAGGACAGCAATGAAAAACTGTTTTTT
V gene: TRBV16
D gene: .
clone size: once
J gene: TRBJ1-4

CDR3 protein: CASVPAQGALTDTQYF
CDR3 DNA: TGTGCCAGCGTCCCGGCACAGGGGGCGCTCACAGATACGCAGTATTTT
V gene: TRBV28
D gene: TRBD1
clone size: .
J gene: TRBJ2-3

CDR3 protein: CASSNRGAADTQYF
CDR3 DNA: TGTGCCAGTAGTAACAGGGGAGCCGCAGATACGCAGTATTTT
V gene: TRBV19
D gene: TRBD1
clone size: .
J gene: TRBJ2-3

CDR3 protein: CASSNSRRRRDSNQPQHF
CDR3 DNA: TGTGCCAGCAGCAATTCTCGACGAAGGAGGGATAGCAATCAGCCCCAGCATTTT
V gene: TRBV21-1
D gene: .
clone size: .
J gene: TRBJ1-5

CDR3 protein: CASSNSGTGRYGYTF
CDR3 DNA: TGTGCCAGCAGTAACTCCGGGACAGGGCGCTATGGCTACACCTTC
V gene: TRBV6-5
D gene: TRBD1
clone size: .
J gene: TRBJ1-2

CDR3 protein: CAISELASGELFNEQFF
CDR3 DNA: TGTGCCATCAGTGAACTAGCCTCGGGAGAGCTCTTCAATGAGCAGTTCTTC
V gene: TRBV10-3
D gene: .
clone size: .
J gene: TRBJ2-1

CDR3 protein: CAWSRSSYNSPLHF
CDR3 DNA: TGTGCCTGGAGCCGGTCCTCCTATAATTCACCCCTCCACTTT
V gene: TRBV30
D gene: .
clone size: few
J gene: TRBJ1-6

CDR3 protein: CASYYWGLAGGTDTQYF
CDR3 DNA: TGTGCCAGCTATTATTGGGGACTAGCGGGGGGCACAGATACGCAGTATTTT
V gene: TRBV2
D gene: TRBD2
clone size: .
J gene: TRBJ2-3

CDR3 protein: CASSLQSGANSPLHF
CDR3 DNA: TGTGCCAGCAGCTTGCAAAGCGGGGCTAATTCACCCCTCCACTTT
V gene: TRBV5-6
D gene: .
clone size: .
J gene: TRBJ1-6

CDR3 protein: CASIRQGAETQYF
CDR3 DNA: TGTGCCAGCATCAGACAGGGGGCCGAGACCCAGTACTTC
V gene: TRBV28
D gene: TRBD1
clone size: .
J gene: TRBJ2-5

CDR3 protein: CASNAQQGGNEKLFF
CDR3 DNA: TGTGCCAGTAACGCCCAACAGGGGGGGAATGAAAAACTGTTTTTT
V gene: TRBV19
D gene: TRBD1
clone size: .
J gene: TRBJ1-4